This T cell receptor beta chain originates from a study of OX40 agonist ivuxolimab in advanced cancers. Clones were read by immunoSEQ multiplex PCR, and TCRdb kept only the in-frame ones, dropping some. This table has tens of thousands of clones, about 88% appearing once. Sequencing used CD4+ or CD8+ T cells sorted from blood, obtained in a trial of the OX40 agonist ivuxolimab. The receptor was isolated from an adult with an advanced solid tumor such as melanoma, head and neck, liver or kidney cancer.

In DNA form, the CDR3 reads TGTGCCACCAGCAGAGATGGGGTTTCACCCCTCCACTTT. This translates into CATSRDGVSPLHF. The chain combines TRBV15 with TRBJ1-6; no reliable D call. Germline CDR1 is LNHNV and CDR2 is YYDKDF (reference sequence). Deletions cut 0 bases from V and 9 bases from J, with 6 bases between. The CDR3 consists of 13 residues.